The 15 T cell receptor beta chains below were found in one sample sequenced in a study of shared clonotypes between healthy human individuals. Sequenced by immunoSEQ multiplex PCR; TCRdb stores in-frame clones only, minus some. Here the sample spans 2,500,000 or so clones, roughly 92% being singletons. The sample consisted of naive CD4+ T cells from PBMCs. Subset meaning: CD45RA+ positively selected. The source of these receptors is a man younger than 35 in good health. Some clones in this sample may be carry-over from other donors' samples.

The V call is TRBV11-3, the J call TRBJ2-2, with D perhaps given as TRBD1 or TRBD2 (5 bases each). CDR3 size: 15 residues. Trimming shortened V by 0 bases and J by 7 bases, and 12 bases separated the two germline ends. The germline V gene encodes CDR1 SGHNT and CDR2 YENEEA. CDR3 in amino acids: CASSLDGTQHGELFF. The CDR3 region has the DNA TGTGCCAGCAGCTTAGATGGGACCCAACACGGGGAGCTGTTTTTT.

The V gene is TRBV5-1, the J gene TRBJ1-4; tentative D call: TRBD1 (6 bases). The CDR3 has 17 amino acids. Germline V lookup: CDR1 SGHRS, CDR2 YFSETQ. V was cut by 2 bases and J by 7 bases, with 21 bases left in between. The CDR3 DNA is TGCGCCAGCAGCTTCGGTTCCGGGGGGGCGCGAGGTGAAAAACTGTTTTTT. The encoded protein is CASSFGSGGARGEKLFF.

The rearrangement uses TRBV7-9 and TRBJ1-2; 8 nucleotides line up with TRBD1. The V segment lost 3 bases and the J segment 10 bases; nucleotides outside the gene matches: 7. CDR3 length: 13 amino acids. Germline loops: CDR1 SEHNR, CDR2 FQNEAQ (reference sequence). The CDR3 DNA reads TGTGCCAGCAGCTTGACCGACAGGGGCCTCTACACCTTC. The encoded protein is CASSLTDRGLYTF.

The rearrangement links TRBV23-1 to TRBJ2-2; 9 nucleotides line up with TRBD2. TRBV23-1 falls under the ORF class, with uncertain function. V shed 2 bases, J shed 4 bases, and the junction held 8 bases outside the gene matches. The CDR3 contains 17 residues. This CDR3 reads CASSQTREGRGTGELFF. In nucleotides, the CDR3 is TGCGCCAGCAGTCAAACGCGGGAGGGCCGCGGCACCGGGGAGCTGTTTTTT.

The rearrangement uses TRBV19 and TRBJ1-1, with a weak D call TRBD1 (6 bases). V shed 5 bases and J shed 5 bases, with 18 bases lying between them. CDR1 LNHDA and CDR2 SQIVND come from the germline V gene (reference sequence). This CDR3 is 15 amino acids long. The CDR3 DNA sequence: TGTGCCAGTAGTTCCACAGGGCTTGCAGGGACTGAAGCTTTCTTT. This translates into CASSSTGLAGTEAFF.

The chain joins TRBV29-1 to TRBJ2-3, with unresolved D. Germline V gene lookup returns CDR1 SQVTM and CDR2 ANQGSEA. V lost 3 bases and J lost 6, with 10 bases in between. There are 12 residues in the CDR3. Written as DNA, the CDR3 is TGCAGCGTTGATCGCTACCTTGATACGCAGTATTTT. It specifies CSVDRYLDTQYF.

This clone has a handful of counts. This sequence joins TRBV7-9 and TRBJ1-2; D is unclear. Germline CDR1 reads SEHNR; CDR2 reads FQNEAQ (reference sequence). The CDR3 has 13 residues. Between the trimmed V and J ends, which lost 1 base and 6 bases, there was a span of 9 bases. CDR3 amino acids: CASSLGGWNGYTF. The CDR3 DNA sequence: TGTGCCAGCAGCTTAGGGGGATGGAATGGCTACACCTTC.

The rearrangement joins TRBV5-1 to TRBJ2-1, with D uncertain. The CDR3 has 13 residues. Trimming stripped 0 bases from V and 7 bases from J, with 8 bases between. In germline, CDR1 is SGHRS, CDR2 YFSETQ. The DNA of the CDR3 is TGCGCCAGCAGCTTGGACCGAAGGAATGAGCAGTTCTTC. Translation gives CASSLDRRNEQFF.

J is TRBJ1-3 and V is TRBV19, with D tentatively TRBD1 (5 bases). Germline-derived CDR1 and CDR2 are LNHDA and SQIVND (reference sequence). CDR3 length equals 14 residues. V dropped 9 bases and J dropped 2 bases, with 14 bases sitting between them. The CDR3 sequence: CASDRGTAGNTIYF. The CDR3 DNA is TGTGCCAGCGACCGGGGGACGGCTGGAAACACCATATATTTT.

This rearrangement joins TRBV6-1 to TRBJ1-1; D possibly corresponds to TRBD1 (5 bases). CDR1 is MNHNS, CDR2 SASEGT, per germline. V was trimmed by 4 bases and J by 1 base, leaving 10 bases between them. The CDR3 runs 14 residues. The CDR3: CASSGRGANTEAFF. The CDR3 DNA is TGTGCCAGCAGTGGACGGGGCGCGAACACTGAAGCTTTCTTT.

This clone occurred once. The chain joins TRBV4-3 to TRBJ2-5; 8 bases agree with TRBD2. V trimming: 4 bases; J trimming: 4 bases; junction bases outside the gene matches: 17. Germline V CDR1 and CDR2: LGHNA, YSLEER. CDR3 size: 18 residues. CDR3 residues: CASSPQPASAGAGETQYF. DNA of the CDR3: TGCGCCAGCAGCCCACAGCCCGCGTCAGCGGGAGCGGGAGAGACCCAGTACTTC.

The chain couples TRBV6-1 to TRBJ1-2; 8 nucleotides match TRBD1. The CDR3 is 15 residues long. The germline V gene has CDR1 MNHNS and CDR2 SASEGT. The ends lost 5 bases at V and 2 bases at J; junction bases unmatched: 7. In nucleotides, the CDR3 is TGTGCCAGCAGTACATCCCACAGGGGGAACTATGGCTACACCTTC. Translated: CASSTSHRGNYGYTF.

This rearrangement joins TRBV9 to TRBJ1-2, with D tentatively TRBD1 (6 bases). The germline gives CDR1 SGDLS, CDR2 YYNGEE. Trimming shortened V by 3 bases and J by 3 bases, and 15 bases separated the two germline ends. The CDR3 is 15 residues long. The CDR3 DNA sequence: TGTGCCAGCAGCGCTACTACAGGGAGCCACTATGGCTACACCTTC. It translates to CASSATTGSHYGYTF.

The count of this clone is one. The CDR3 nucleotides read TGTGCCAGCAATAGCAATCAGCCCCAGCATTTT. This translates into CASNSNQPQHF. V and J are TRBV6-5 and TRBJ1-5; no definite D call. Deletions cut 7 bases from V and 0 bases from J, with 1 base between. Per germline, CDR1 MNHEY and CDR2 SVGAGI. The CDR3 extends over 11 amino acids.

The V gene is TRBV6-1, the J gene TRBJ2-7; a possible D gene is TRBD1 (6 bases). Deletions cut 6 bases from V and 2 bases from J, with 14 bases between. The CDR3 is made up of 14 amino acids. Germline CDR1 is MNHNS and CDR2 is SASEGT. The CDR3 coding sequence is TGTGCCAGCAGCGGGACACCTGGGCCCTACGAGCAGTACTTC. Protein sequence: CASSGTPGPYEQYF.